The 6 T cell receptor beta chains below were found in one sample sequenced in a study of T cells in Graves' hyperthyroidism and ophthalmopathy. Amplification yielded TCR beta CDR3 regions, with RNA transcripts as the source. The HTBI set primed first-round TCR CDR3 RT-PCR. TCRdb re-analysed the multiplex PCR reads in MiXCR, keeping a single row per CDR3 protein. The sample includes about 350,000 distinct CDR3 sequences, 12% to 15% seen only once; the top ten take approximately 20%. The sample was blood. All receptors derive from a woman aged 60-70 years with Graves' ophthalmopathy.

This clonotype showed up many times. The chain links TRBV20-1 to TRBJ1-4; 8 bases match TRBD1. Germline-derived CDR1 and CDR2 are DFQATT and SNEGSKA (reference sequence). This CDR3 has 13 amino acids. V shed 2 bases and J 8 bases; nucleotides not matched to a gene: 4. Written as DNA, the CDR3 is TGCAGTGCTAGACAGGGGGCGGGGGAAAAACTGTTTTTT. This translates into CSARQGAGEKLFF.

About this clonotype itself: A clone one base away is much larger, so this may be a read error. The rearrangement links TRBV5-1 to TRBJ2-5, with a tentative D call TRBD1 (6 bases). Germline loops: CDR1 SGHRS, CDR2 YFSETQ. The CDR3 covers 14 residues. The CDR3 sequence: CTSSQWTDQETQYF. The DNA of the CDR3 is TGCACCAGCAGCCAGTGGACAGACCAAGAGACCCAGTACTTC.

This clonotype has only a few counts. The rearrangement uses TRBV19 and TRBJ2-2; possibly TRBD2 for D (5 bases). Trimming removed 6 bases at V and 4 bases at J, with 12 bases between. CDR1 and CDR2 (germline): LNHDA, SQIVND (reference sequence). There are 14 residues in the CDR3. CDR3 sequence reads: CASSSGLSTGELFF. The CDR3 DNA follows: TGTGCCAGTAGCTCTGGACTGAGCACCGGGGAGCTGTTTTTT.

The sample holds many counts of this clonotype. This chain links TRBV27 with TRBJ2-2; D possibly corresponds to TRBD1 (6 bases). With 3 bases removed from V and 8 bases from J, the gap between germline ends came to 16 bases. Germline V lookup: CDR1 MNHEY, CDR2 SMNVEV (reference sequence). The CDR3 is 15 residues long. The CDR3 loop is CASSFGQGLFGELFF. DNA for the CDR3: TGTGCCAGCAGTTTTGGGCAGGGGCTTTTTGGGGAGCTGTTTTTT.

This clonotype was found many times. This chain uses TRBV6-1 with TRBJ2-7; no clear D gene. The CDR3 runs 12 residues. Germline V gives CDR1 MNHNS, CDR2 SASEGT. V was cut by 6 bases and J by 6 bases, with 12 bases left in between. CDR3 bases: TGTGCCAGCAGAGACCCCACGGGCGAGCAGTACTTC. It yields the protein CASRDPTGEQYF.

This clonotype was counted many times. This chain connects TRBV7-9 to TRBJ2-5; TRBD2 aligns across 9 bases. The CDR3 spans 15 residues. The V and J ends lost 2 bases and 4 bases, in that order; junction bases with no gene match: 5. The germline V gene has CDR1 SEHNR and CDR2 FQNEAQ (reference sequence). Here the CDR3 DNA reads TGTGCCAGCAGCTTAAAGACTAGCGGTCCAGAGACCCAGTACTTC. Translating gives CASSLKTSGPETQYF.